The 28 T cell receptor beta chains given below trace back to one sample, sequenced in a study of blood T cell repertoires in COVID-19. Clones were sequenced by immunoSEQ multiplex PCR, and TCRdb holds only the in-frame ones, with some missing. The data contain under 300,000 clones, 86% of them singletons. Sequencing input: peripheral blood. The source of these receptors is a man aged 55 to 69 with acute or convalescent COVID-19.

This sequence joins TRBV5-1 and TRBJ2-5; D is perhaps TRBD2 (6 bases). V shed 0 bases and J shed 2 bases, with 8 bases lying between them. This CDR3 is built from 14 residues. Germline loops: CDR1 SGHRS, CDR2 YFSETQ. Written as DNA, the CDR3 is TGCGCCAGCAGCTTGGTTAGCGGACAAGAGACCCAGTACTTC. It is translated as CASSLVSGQETQYF.

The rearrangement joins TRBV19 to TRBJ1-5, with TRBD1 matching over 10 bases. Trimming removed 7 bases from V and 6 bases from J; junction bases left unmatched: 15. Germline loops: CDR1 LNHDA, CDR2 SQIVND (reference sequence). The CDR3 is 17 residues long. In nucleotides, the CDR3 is TGTGCCAGTAAGGCATTTCGGGACAGGGGAAGTAGTCAGCCCCAGCATTTT. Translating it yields CASKAFRDRGSSQPQHF.

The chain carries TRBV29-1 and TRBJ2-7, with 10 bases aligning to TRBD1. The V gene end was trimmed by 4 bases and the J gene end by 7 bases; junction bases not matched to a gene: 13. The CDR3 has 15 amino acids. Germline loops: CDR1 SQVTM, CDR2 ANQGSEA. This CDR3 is CSVAQLTGGNWEQYF. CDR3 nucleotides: TGCAGCGTTGCCCAGCTGACAGGGGGCAACTGGGAGCAGTACTTC.

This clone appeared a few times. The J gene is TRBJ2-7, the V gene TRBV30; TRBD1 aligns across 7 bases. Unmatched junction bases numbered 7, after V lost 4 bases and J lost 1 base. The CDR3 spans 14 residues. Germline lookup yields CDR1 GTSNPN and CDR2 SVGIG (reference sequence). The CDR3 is CAWKGTGVSYEQYF. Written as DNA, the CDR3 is TGTGCCTGGAAGGGCACAGGGGTATCCTACGAGCAGTACTTC.

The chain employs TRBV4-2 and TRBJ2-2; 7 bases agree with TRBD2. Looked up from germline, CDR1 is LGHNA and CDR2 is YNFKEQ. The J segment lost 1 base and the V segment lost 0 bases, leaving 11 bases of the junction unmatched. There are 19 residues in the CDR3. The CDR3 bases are TGTGCCAGCAGCCAAGAAGTAGCGGGCCAGACATGGAACACCGGGGAGCTGTTTTTT. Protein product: CASSQEVAGQTWNTGELFF.

The CDR3 sequence is CASSPPRGYTEAFF. The DNA for the CDR3 is TGTGCCAGCAGCCCTCCCAGGGGATACACTGAAGCTTTCTTT. This chain links TRBV4-2 with TRBJ1-1; possibly TRBD1 for D (6 bases). Per the germline V gene, CDR1 is LGHNA and CDR2 is YNFKEQ. Trimming shortened V by 4 bases and J by 3 bases, and 12 bases separated the two germline ends. This CDR3 is built from 14 residues.

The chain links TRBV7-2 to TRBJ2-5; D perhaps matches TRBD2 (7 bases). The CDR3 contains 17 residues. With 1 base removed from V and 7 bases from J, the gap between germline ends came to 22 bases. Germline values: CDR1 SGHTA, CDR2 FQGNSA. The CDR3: CASSLGGRGQGGGTQYF. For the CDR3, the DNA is TGTGCCAGCAGCTTAGGAGGGCGGGGGCAGGGTGGAGGGACCCAGTACTTC.

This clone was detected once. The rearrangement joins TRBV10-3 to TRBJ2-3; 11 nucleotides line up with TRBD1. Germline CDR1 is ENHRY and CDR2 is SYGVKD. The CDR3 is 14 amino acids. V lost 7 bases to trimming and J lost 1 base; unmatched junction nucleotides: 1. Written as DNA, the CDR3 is TGTGCCATCAAGGGACAGGGGGGCACAGATACGCAGTATTTT. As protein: CAIKGQGGTDTQYF.

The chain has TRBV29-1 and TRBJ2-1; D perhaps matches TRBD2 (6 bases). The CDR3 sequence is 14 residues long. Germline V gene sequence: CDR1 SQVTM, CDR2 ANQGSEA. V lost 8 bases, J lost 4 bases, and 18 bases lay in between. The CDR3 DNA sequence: TGCAGCATTTTGCCTGCGGGAAAGTACAATGAGCAGTTCTTC. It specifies CSILPAGKYNEQFF.

CDR3 residues: CASSHGQGSARPQKETQYF. CDR3 DNA sequence: TGTGCCAGCAGCCATGGACAGGGCTCTGCCAGGCCTCAGAAAGAGACCCAGTACTTC. V gene TRBV28 combines with J gene TRBJ2-5; TRBD1 aligns across 8 bases. Germline loops: CDR1 MDHEN, CDR2 SYDVKM. The length of the CDR3 is 19 residues. Trimming cost V 6 bases and J 3 bases; bases outside gene matches: 21.

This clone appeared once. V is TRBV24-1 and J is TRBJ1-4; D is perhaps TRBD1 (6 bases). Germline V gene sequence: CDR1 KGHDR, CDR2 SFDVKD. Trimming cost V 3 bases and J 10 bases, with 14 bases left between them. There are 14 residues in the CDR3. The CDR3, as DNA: TGTGCCACCAGTGATCCCCTCCAGGGGTCAAAACTGTTTTTT. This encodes CATSDPLQGSKLFF.

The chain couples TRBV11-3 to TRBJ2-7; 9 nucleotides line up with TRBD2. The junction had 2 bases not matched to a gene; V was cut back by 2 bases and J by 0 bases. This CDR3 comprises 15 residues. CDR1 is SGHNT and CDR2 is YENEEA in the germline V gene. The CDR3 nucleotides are TGTGCCAGCAGCTTACTAGCGGGGACCTCCTACGAGCAGTACTTC. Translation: CASSLLAGTSYEQYF.

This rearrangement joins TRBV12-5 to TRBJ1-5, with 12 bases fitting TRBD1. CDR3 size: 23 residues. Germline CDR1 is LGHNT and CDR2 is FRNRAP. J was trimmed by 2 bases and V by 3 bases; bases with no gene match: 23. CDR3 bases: TGTGCTAGTGGTTTTGAGACCGGGACAGGGGGCTGGGTTCGTCGGGCGGGCAATCAGCCCCAGCATTTT. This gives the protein CASGFETGTGGWVRRAGNQPQHF.

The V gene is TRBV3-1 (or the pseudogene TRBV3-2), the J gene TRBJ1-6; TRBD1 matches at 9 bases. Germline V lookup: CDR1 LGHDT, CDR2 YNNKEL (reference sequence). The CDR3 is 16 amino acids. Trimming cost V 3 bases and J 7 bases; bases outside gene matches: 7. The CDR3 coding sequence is TGTGCCAGCAGCCACACGCAACAGGGGGCGAATTCACCCCTCCACTTT. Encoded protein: CASSHTQQGANSPLHF.

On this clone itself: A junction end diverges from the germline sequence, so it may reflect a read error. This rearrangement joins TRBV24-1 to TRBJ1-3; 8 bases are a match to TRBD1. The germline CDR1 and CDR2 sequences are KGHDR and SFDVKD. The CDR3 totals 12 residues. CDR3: CATSDLTGQENF. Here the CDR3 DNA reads TGTGCCACCAGTGACCTGACGGGACAGGAAAATTTT.

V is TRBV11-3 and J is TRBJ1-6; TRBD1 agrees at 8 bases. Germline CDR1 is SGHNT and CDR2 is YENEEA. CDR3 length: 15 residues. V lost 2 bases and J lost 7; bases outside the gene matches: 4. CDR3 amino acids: CASSLRTGWNSPLHF. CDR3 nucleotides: TGTGCCAGCAGCTTACGGACAGGGTGGAATTCACCCCTCCACTTT.

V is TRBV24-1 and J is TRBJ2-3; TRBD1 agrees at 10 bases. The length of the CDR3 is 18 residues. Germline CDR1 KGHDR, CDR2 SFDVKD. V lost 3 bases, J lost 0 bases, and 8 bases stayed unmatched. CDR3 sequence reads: CATSDPRRQGASTDTQYF. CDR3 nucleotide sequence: TGTGCCACCAGTGATCCAAGGAGACAGGGGGCAAGCACAGATACGCAGTATTTT.

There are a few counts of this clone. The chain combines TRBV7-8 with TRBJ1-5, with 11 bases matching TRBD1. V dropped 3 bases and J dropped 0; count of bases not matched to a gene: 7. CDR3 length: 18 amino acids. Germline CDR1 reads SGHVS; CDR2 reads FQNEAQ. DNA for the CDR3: TGTGCCAGCAGCTTCGGACAGGGGGCAGATTATAGCAATCAGCCCCAGCATTTT. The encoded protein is CASSFGQGADYSNQPQHF.

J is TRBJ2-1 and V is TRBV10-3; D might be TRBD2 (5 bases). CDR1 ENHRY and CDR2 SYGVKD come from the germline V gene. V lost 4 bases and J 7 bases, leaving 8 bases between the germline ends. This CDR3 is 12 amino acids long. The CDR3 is CAISVGGNEQFF. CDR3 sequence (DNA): TGTGCCATCAGTGTGGGCGGGAATGAGCAGTTCTTC.

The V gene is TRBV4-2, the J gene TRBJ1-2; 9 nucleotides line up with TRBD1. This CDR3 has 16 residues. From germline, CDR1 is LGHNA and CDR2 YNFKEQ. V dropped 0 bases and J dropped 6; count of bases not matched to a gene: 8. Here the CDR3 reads CASSQDLRTGEDGYTF. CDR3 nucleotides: TGTGCCAGCAGCCAAGATCTTAGGACAGGGGAAGATGGCTACACCTTC.

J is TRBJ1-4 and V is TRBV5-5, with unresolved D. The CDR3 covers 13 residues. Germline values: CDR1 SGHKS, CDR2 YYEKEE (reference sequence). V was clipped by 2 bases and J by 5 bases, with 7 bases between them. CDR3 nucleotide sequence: TGTGCCAGCAGCTTCGGTTTGAATGAAAAACTGTTTTTT. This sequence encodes CASSFGLNEKLFF.

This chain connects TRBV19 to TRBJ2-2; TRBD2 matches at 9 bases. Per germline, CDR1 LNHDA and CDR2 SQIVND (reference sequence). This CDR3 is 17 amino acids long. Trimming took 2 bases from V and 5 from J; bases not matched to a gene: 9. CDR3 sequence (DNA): TGTGCCAGTAGTATAAAGGGCAGCGGGAGGAGAACCGGGGAGCTGTTTTTT. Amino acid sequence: CASSIKGSGRRTGELFF.

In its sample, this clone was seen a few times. The CDR3 region is CASSLMSGGRNEQFF. CDR3 bases: TGTGCCAGCAGCTTGATGTCAGGGGGCAGGAATGAGCAGTTCTTC. The chain has TRBV11-3 and TRBJ2-1; TRBD1 matches at 8 bases. The CDR3 is 15 amino acids. With 3 bases clipped from V and 7 bases from J, the junction kept 8 bases outside the gene matches. The germline V gene encodes CDR1 SGHNT and CDR2 YENEEA.

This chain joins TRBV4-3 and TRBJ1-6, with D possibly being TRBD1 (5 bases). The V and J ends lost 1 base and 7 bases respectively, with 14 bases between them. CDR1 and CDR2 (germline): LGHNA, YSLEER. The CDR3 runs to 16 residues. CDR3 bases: TGCGCCAGCAGCCAAGGGCTGCGACAGCCCAATTCACCCCTCCACTTT. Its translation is CASSQGLRQPNSPLHF.

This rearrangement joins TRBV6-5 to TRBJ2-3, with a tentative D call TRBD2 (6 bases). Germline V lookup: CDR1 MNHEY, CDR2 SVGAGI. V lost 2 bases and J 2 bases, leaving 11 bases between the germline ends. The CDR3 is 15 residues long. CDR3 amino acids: CASSYQGLPTDTQYF. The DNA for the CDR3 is TGTGCCAGCAGTTACCAGGGACTCCCCACAGATACGCAGTATTTT.

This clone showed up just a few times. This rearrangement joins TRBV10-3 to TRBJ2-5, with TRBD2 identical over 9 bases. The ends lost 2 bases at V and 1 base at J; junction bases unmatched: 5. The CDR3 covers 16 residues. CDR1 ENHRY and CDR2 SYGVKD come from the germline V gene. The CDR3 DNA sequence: TGTGCCATCAGTGAGGGGATAGCGGGGGTCCAAGAGACCCAGTACTTC. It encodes CAISEGIAGVQETQYF.

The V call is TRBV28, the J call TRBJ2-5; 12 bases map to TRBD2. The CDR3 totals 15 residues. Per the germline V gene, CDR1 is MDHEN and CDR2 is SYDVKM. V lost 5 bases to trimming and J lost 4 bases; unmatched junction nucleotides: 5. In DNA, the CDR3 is TGTGCCAGCAGTCCTAGCGGGAGGGCCGGAGAGACCCAGTACTTC. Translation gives CASSPSGRAGETQYF.

CDR3 DNA sequence: TGTGCCAGCACCCAACTACTGGCACCCCTCCACTTT. Its protein is CASTQLLAPLHF. V gene TRBV12-3 or TRBV12-4 combines with J gene TRBJ1-6, with unresolved D. V was clipped by 7 bases and J by 11 bases, with 12 bases between them. The CDR3 length is 12 residues.